This T cell receptor (beta chain) originates from a study of blood T cells in healthy people across ages. For the second PCR, which ran for roughly 7 to 11 cycles, a sample-barcoded 5' primer and a J-beta primer mix were used. TCRdb called the 5' RACE reads again in MiXCR, with one record for every CDR3 protein. The top ten hold over 10% of the sample, which has over 950,000 distinct CDR3 sequences, approximately 38% seen once. Germline CDR1 SGHRS, CDR2 YFSETQ. V was clipped by 4 bases and J by 10 bases, with 17 bases between them. The CDR3 consists of 13 residues. Source material: blood. V gene TRBV5-1 combines with J gene TRBJ2-5; a possible D gene is TRBD2 (5 bases). The source is a man aged 18 to 29 in good health. Here the CDR3 reads CASSVADSTDQYF. In DNA, the CDR3 is TGCGCCAGCAGCGTGGCGGACTCGACGGACCAGTACTTC.